One and the same sample provided the 26 T cell receptor beta chains below, sequenced in a study of T cell responses to AZD1222 COVID-19 vaccine. TCRdb's copy holds only in-frame clones and misses some; the assay was immunoSEQ multiplex PCR. The sample has about 120,000 clones, roughly 90% seen once. The sequencing used peripheral blood, collected on day 0 of AZD1222 vaccination. The receptors derive from an adult in good health.

This rearrangement joins TRBV7-8 to TRBJ1-1, with D hard to call. Between the trimmed V and J ends, which lost 8 bases and 9 bases, there was a span of 19 bases. CDR1 is SGHVS, CDR2 FQNEAQ, per germline. This CDR3 has 13 amino acids. This CDR3 is CASVQWRVEKAFF. The CDR3 DNA reads as TGTGCCAGCGTCCAGTGGCGGGTCGAAAAAGCTTTCTTT.

The V and J genes are TRBV6-2 or TRBV6-3 and TRBJ2-2, with 7 positions matching TRBD2. V lost 5 bases and J lost 5; bases outside the gene matches: 8. This CDR3 has 15 amino acids. CDR1 and CDR2 from the germline V gene are MNHEY and SVGEGT. CDR3 DNA sequence: TGTGCCAGCAGTGCTCCGGGGAGGGGTACCGGGGAGCTGTTTTTT. Translating gives CASSAPGRGTGELFF.

The genes are TRBV5-1 and TRBJ2-1, with TRBD2 identical over 9 bases. Germline lookup yields CDR1 SGHRS and CDR2 YFSETQ. This CDR3 is 14 amino acids long. Losses at the gene ends were 2 bases for V and 4 bases for J; bases not matched to a gene: 1. CDR3 bases: TGCGCCAGCAGCTTTAGCGGGAGTTACAATGAGCAGTTCTTC. Protein product: CASSFSGSYNEQFF.

This chain links TRBV7-8 with TRBJ1-3; 7 nucleotides align to TRBD1. There are 14 residues in the CDR3. Germline V gene sequence: CDR1 SGHVS, CDR2 FQNEAQ. Trimming took 5 bases from V and 3 from J; bases not matched to a gene: 4. DNA for the CDR3: TGTGCCAGCAGCGTCAGGGGGTTTGGAAACACCATATATTTT. Its protein is CASSVRGFGNTIYF.

The rearrangement links TRBV4-1 to TRBJ1-2; D gene ambiguous. V lost 0 bases, J lost 0 bases, and 8 bases lay in between. The germline gives CDR1 MGHRA, CDR2 YSYEKL. The CDR3 is made up of 15 amino acids. CDR3 amino acids: CASSQELPANYGYTF. The CDR3 DNA follows: TGCGCCAGCAGCCAAGAATTGCCCGCTAACTATGGCTACACCTTC.

The chain is built from TRBV11-2 and TRBJ2-7, with D maybe TRBD1 (6 bases). The CDR3 covers 15 residues. In germline, CDR1 is SGHAT, CDR2 FQNNGV. V was cut by 2 bases and J by 6 bases, with 17 bases left in between. In DNA form, the CDR3 reads TGTGCCAGCAGCTTACTACTATCTGGGGGCTCCGAGCAGTACTTC. This translates into CASSLLLSGGSEQYF.

V is TRBV24-1 and J is TRBJ1-2; D is unresolved. V was pared by 6 bases and J by 4 bases, with 32 bases between. The germline CDR1 and CDR2 sequences are KGHDR and SFDVKD. CDR3 size: 20 residues. The CDR3 bases are TGTGCCACCAGTCAAAGATCCGCAGTGTGGCTACCCGGCCTAATCTATGGCTACACCTTC. It specifies CATSQRSAVWLPGLIYGYTF.

This clone was observed a single time. The gene calls are TRBV7-3 and TRBJ2-1, with 8 bases lining up with TRBD1. The V and J ends lost 3 bases and 7 bases, in that order; junction bases with no gene match: 2. Per the germline V gene, CDR1 is SGHTA and CDR2 is FQGTGA. This CDR3 spans 13 amino acids. The chain's CDR3 is CASSFTGGNEQFF. The CDR3 region has the DNA TGTGCCAGCAGCTTTACAGGGGGGAATGAGCAGTTCTTC.

The rearrangement joins TRBV9 to TRBJ1-6; 7 nucleotides agree with TRBD1. Germline CDR1 is SGDLS and CDR2 is YYNGEE. J lost 9 bases, V lost 4 bases, and 7 bases had no gene match. CDR3 length equals 14 residues. In DNA form, the CDR3 reads TGTGCCAGCAGCCCATGGGACAGTAGTTCACCCCTCCACTTT. This encodes CASSPWDSSSPLHF.

The chain employs TRBV19 and TRBJ1-5; the match to TRBD1 covers 7 bases. Germline assignment: CDR1 LNHDA and CDR2 SQIVND (reference sequence). The V segment lost 4 bases and the J segment 4 bases; nucleotides outside the gene matches: 10. The CDR3 has 16 residues. The CDR3 nucleotides read TGTGCCAGTAGTACCCTTCGGGACAGCCTGAATCAGCCCCAGCATTTT. Amino acid sequence: CASSTLRDSLNQPQHF.

The rearrangement uses TRBV28 and TRBJ2-1; D may be TRBD1 or TRBD2 (5 bases each). The CDR3 consists of 16 residues. V shed 7 bases and J shed 5 bases, with 21 bases lying between them. In germline, CDR1 is MDHEN, CDR2 SYDVKM. The CDR3 DNA reads TGTGCCAGCATCCCCTCCTGGGGGATTAGCCACAATGAGCAGTTCTTC. Translation gives CASIPSWGISHNEQFF. The full variable domain, with the rest looked up from reference TRBV28 and TRBJ2-1, is DVKVTQSSRYLVKRTGEKVFLECVQDMDHENMFWYRQDPGLGLRLIYFSYDVKMKEKGDIPEGYSVSREKKERFSLILESASTNQTSMYLCASIPSWGISHNEQFFGPGTRLTVL.

J is TRBJ1-2 and V is TRBV20-1; D remains ambiguous. Trimming removed 3 bases from V and 8 bases from J, with 13 bases in between. The CDR3 length is 12 residues. Germline CDR1 and CDR2: DFQATT and SNEGSKA (reference sequence). The DNA for the CDR3 is TGCAGTGCTAGTTTGGACCGTCGAGGCTACACCTTC. Its protein product is CSASLDRRGYTF.

This clone has a single count. The CDR3 loop reads CASSEPRGGTGGYTF. CDR3 nucleotide sequence: TGTGCCAGCAGTGAACCTCGCGGGGGAACAGGTGGCTACACCTTC. This rearrangement joins TRBV2 to TRBJ1-2; D perhaps matches TRBD1 (5 bases). With 2 bases removed from V and 7 bases from J, the gap between germline ends came to 17 bases. The length of the CDR3 is 15 residues. The germline CDR1 and CDR2 sequences are SNHLY and FYNNEI.

V usage is TRBV7-3 and J usage is TRBJ1-3; tentative D call: TRBD1 (6 bases). This CDR3 is built from 14 residues. CDR1 and CDR2 from the germline V gene are SGHTA and FQGTGA. V was shortened by 5 bases and J by 1 base, with 9 bases between the two germline ends. CDR3 sequence (DNA): TGTGCCAGCAGCCTTGGACAGTCTGGAAACACCATATATTTT. Translating it yields CASSLGQSGNTIYF.

The genes are TRBV9 and TRBJ1-2; no clear D. The V end lost 0 bases, the J end lost 5 bases, and 11 bases lay between the germline ends. CDR1 and CDR2 from the germline V gene are SGDLS and YYNGEE. There are 14 residues in the CDR3. CDR3 loop: CASSVAYGRYGYTF. CDR3 nucleotide sequence: TGTGCCAGCAGCGTAGCTTACGGTCGTTATGGCTACACCTTC.

The chain couples TRBV18 to TRBJ1-1; tentatively, D is TRBD1 (6 bases). This CDR3 has 14 amino acids. CDR1 and CDR2 from the germline V gene are KGHSH and LQKENI. Trimming took 6 bases from V and 0 from J, leaving 11 bases between them. The CDR3 coding sequence is TGTGCCAGCTCGACGGACAGCCTGAACACTGAAGCTTTCTTT. This encodes CASSTDSLNTEAFF.

CDR3 nucleotides: TGTGCCAGCCGGGAGGGCGGATCTAACTATGGCTACACCTTC. Translated, it gives CASREGGSNYGYTF. This sequence joins TRBV6-5 and TRBJ1-2; unclear D gene. Germline CDR1 is MNHEY and CDR2 is SVGAGI. Trimming stripped 8 bases from V and 0 bases from J, with 13 bases between. CDR3 length: 14 residues.

This clone was seen only a few times. The rearrangement links TRBV30 to TRBJ1-5; no clear D gene. Trimming stripped 3 bases from V and 0 bases from J, with 12 bases between. The CDR3 is 15 amino acids. Germline V lookup: CDR1 GTSNPN, CDR2 SVGIG (reference sequence). Here the CDR3 DNA reads TGTGCCTGGAGCCCAGCGGAGTATAGCAATCAGCCCCAGCATTTT. Its translation is CAWSPAEYSNQPQHF.

This chain uses TRBV2 with TRBJ2-1, with 7 bases matching TRBD1. The V segment lost 2 bases and the J segment 4 bases; nucleotides outside the gene matches: 2. Looked up from germline, CDR1 is SNHLY and CDR2 is FYNNEI. This CDR3 is 14 amino acids long. The CDR3 region has the DNA TGTGCCAGCAGTGAACGGGGACAGTACAATGAGCAGTTCTTC. This encodes CASSERGQYNEQFF.

V and J are TRBV5-4 and TRBJ1-1, with 9 bases aligning to TRBD1. The CDR3 sequence is 18 residues long. Trimming cost V 4 bases and J 2 bases; bases outside gene matches: 15. Germline CDR1 SGHNT, CDR2 YYREEE (reference sequence). Here the CDR3 reads CASSPTRTGVLVNTEAFF. CDR3 DNA sequence: TGTGCCAGCAGCCCAACCCGGACAGGGGTCTTAGTAAACACTGAAGCTTTCTTT.

This clone has just a few counts. In nucleotides, the CDR3 is TGTGCCAGCAGCCCCCGGGACATTTCCTACGAGCAGTACTTC. Encoded protein: CASSPRDISYEQYF. The chain couples TRBV14 to TRBJ2-7; D possibly corresponds to TRBD1 (6 bases). In germline, CDR1 is SGHDN, CDR2 FVKESK. The CDR3 sequence is 14 residues long. Trimming shortened V by 4 bases and J by 1 base, and 11 bases separated the two germline ends. The whole variable domain, remainder taken from reference TRBV14 and TRBJ2-7, is EAGVTQFPSHSVIEKGQTVTLRCDPISGHDNLYWYRRVMGKEIKFLLHFVKESKQDESGMPNNRFLAERTGGTYSTLKVQPAELEDSGVYFCASSPRDISYEQYFGPGTRLTVT.

The V gene is TRBV5-4, the J gene TRBJ2-1, with 7 bases lining up with TRBD1. From germline, CDR1 is SGHNT and CDR2 YYREEE (reference sequence). With V trimmed by 4 bases and J by 8 bases, 12 bases remained unmatched. The CDR3 runs to 15 residues. CDR3 sequence reads: CASSPVNDRDDEQFF. CDR3 nucleotides: TGTGCCAGCAGCCCCGTCAACGACAGGGATGATGAGCAGTTCTTC.

V gene TRBV27 combines with J gene TRBJ2-7; the D gene is possibly TRBD1 (5 bases). The CDR3 loop spans 14 amino acids. The V end was cut by 3 bases, the J end by 1 base, with 10 bases between. Germline V gene sequence: CDR1 MNHEY, CDR2 SMNVEV (reference sequence). The CDR3 spells CASSFKGASYEQYF. The DNA for the CDR3 is TGTGCCAGCAGTTTTAAAGGGGCTTCCTACGAGCAGTACTTC.

V and J are TRBV19 and TRBJ1-1; D is perhaps TRBD1 (5 bases). Germline V lookup: CDR1 LNHDA, CDR2 SQIVND (reference sequence). The V end lost 7 bases, the J end lost 7 bases, and 10 bases lay between the germline ends. This CDR3 is 11 amino acids long. The CDR3 region is CASTRQLEAFF. DNA of the CDR3: TGTGCCAGTACTAGACAGCTTGAAGCTTTCTTT. The whole variable domain, remainder taken from reference TRBV19 and TRBJ1-1, is DGGITQSPKYLFRKEGQNVTLSCEQNLNHDAMYWYRQDPGQGLRLIYYSQIVNDFQKGDIAEGYSVSREKKESFPLTVTSAQKNPTAFYLCASTRQLEAFFGQGTRLTVV.

The chain joins TRBV27 to TRBJ2-3, with no clear D. Germline CDR1 and CDR2: MNHEY and SMNVEV (reference sequence). The CDR3 is 15 residues long. The V end was cut by 5 bases, the J end by 0 bases, with 12 bases between. CDR3 sequence: CASSHTGTSTDTQYF. CDR3 in DNA: TGTGCCAGCAGTCATACCGGTACTAGCACAGATACGCAGTATTTT.

V is TRBV2 and J is TRBJ1-3; no clear D gene. CDR3 length equals 17 residues. The V end was cut by 3 bases, the J end by 0 bases, with 15 bases between. Germline CDR1 SNHLY, CDR2 FYNNEI. In DNA form, the CDR3 reads TGTGCCAGCAGTGATCCGATTTTGGGGTTCTCTGGAAACACCATATATTTT. This gives the protein CASSDPILGFSGNTIYF.